These 15 T cell receptor beta chains were sequenced from one sample in a study of CD8 T cells in ankylosing spondylitis. Using its own MiXCR run on the 5' RACE reads, TCRdb lists one record per CDR3 protein. This table has roughly 190,000 distinct CDR3 sequences, around 13% appearing once. Sequenced: blood, either unsorted or a sorted T cell fraction (not recorded which). Every receptor here comes from a male donor with ankylosing spondylitis or in good health (not recorded which).

This clonotype has just a few counts. The gene calls are TRBV5-1 and TRBJ2-5; 11 nucleotides align to TRBD2. The CDR3 covers 17 residues. CDR1 and CDR2 from the germline V gene are SGHRS and YFSETQ. Unmatched junction bases numbered 8, after V lost 0 bases and J lost 4 bases. CDR3 DNA sequence: TGCGCCAGCAGCTTGGCCGTAGCGGGAGGGCCGGGAGAGACCCAGTACTTC. It yields the protein CASSLAVAGGPGETQYF.

There are a few counts of this clonotype. This CDR3 is CASSFTAGGLETQYF. The CDR3 DNA is TGTGCCAGCAGCTTTACAGCGGGGGGCCTTGAGACCCAGTACTTC. The rearrangement links TRBV5-5 to TRBJ2-5; the match to TRBD2 covers 9 bases. J gave up 5 bases and V 2 bases, and 7 bases lay outside the gene matches. CDR1 is SGHKS, CDR2 YYEKEE, per germline (reference sequence). There are 15 residues in the CDR3.

A few counts support this clonotype. The genes are TRBV5-6 and TRBJ2-7, with TRBD2 matching 9 bases. The junction had 11 bases not matched to a gene; V was cut back by 4 bases and J by 6 bases. Germline CDR1 and CDR2: SGHDT and YYEEEE. This CDR3 spans 15 amino acids. The CDR3, as DNA: TGTGCCAGCAGCCCGATCCTTGCGGGAGGGACCGAGCAGTACTTC. It encodes CASSPILAGGTEQYF.

This clonotype was seen only a few times. The rearrangement links TRBV10-3 to TRBJ2-1; D possibly uses TRBD1 or TRBD2 (7 bases each). V was cut by 4 bases and J by 2 bases, with 12 bases left in between. Germline-derived CDR1 and CDR2 are ENHRY and SYGVKD. The CDR3 contains 15 residues. CDR3 nucleotides: TGTGCCATCAGTGGGGGGGGACAGCCCTACAATGAGCAGTTCTTC. Translation gives CAISGGGQPYNEQFF.

A few counts support this clonotype. The chain couples TRBV6-1 to TRBJ2-1; possible D gene TRBD1, 6 bases. The CDR3 is made up of 17 amino acids. V shed 7 bases and J shed 5 bases, with 24 bases lying between them. Germline V gives CDR1 MNHNS, CDR2 SASEGT. The CDR3 here is CASKGSRVRGMDNEQFF. In nucleotides, the CDR3 is TGTGCCAGCAAGGGGTCGAGGGTCAGGGGAATGGACAATGAGCAGTTCTTC.

This chain links TRBV10-2 with TRBJ2-1; D uncertain. V was trimmed by 6 bases and J by 6 bases, leaving 6 bases between them. Germline values: CDR1 WSHSY, CDR2 SAAADI. The CDR3 is 11 amino acids. The DNA for the CDR3 is TGCGCCAGCAGGGAGAGCAATGAGCAGTTCTTC. Translated, it gives CASRESNEQFF.

Only a few counts were recorded for this clonotype. The V and J genes are TRBV27 and TRBJ1-1; D unresolved. In germline, CDR1 is MNHEY, CDR2 SMNVEV (reference sequence). Trimming took 2 bases from V and 12 from J, leaving 19 bases between them. CDR3 size: 14 residues. CDR3 protein: CASSLRNPTDSPFF. The CDR3 bases are TGTGCCAGCAGTTTAAGGAACCCTACAGACTCCCCTTTCTTT.

This clonotype was seen repeatedly, ten times or more. V and J are TRBV5-1 and TRBJ2-1; tentative D call: TRBD1 (5 bases). In germline, CDR1 is SGHRS, CDR2 YFSETQ. Trimming left V 4 bases short and J 0 bases short, with 8 bases between. CDR3 length: 14 amino acids. The CDR3 sequence is CASSNTGSYNEQFF. The CDR3 nucleotides read TGCGCCAGCAGCAATACAGGCTCCTACAATGAGCAGTTCTTC. The whole variable domain, remainder taken from reference TRBV5-1 and TRBJ2-1, is KAGVTQTPRYLIKTRGQQVTLSCSPISGHRSVSWYQQTPGQGLQFLFEYFSETQRNKGNFPGRFSGRQFSNSRSEMNVSTLELGDSALYLCASSNTGSYNEQFFGPGTRLTVL.

DNA for the CDR3: TGTGCCAGTAGTATGTCCAATGAGCAGTTCTTC. Its translation is CASSMSNEQFF. The chain links TRBV19 to TRBJ2-1; D remains unclear. Looked up from germline, CDR1 is LNHDA and CDR2 is SQIVND (reference sequence). There are 11 residues in the CDR3. V lost 3 bases and J lost 6, with 3 bases in between. Drawing the rest from reference TRBV19 and TRBJ2-1, the complete variable domain is DGGITQSPKYLFRKEGQNVTLSCEQNLNHDAMYWYRQDPGQGLRLIYYSQIVNDFQKGDIAEGYSVSREKKESFPLTVTSAQKNPTAFYLCASSMSNEQFFGPGTRLTVL.

The chain carries TRBV6-5 and TRBJ2-1; D remains ambiguous. The V end lost 2 bases, the J end lost 8 bases, and 10 bases lay between the germline ends. Germline values: CDR1 MNHEY, CDR2 SVGAGI. The CDR3 is 13 amino acids. CDR3 loop: CASSYGGTDEQFF. The CDR3 nucleotides are TGTGCCAGCAGTTACGGTGGCACCGATGAGCAGTTCTTC.

This clonotype was observed many times. V usage is TRBV6-1 and J usage is TRBJ2-7; TRBD2 is a possible D gene (5 bases). CDR1 MNHNS and CDR2 SASEGT come from the germline V gene. The CDR3 sequence is 13 residues long. Trimming removed 7 bases at V and 7 bases at J, with 17 bases between. The CDR3 DNA reads as TGTGCCAGCACCCTAGGACTTCCCGGAGAGCAGTACTTC. Its protein is CASTLGLPGEQYF.

This clonotype has a handful of counts. This sequence joins TRBV3-1 and TRBJ2-1; the match to TRBD2 covers 12 bases. Trimming cost V 0 bases and J 7 bases; bases outside gene matches: 7. There are 17 residues in the CDR3. The germline V gene encodes CDR1 LGHDT and CDR2 YNNKEL (reference sequence). In DNA, the CDR3 is TGTGCCAGCAGCCAAGATGTTCTCCTAGCGGGAGGGAATGAGCAGTTCTTC. Encoded protein: CASSQDVLLAGGNEQFF.

The chain couples TRBV20-1 to TRBJ1-5, with D unclear. Trimming took 5 bases from V and 11 from J, leaving 16 bases between them. Germline loops: CDR1 DFQATT, CDR2 SNEGSKA (reference sequence). This CDR3 has 12 residues. The CDR3 DNA reads as TGCAGTGCTCTACCGCCCGGCGAGGCCCAGCATTTT. Amino acids: CSALPPGEAQHF.

The sample holds many counts of this clonotype. The chain joins TRBV12-3 or TRBV12-4 to TRBJ1-1; TRBD1 matches 8 bases. The CDR3 length is 12 residues. V dropped 4 bases and J dropped 10; count of bases not matched to a gene: 5. The CDR3 DNA follows: TGTGCCAGCAGTTCCGACAGGGGAGGAGCTTTCTTT. This sequence encodes CASSSDRGGAFF.

The chain couples TRBV11-3 to TRBJ2-2; D gene uncertain. V lost 2 bases and J lost 4, with 8 bases in between. CDR1 and CDR2 (germline): SGHNT, YENEEA. This CDR3 contains 14 residues. CDR3 sequence (DNA): TGTGCCAGCAGCTTACAGCAGTCCACCGGGGAGCTGTTTTTT. Translated: CASSLQQSTGELFF.